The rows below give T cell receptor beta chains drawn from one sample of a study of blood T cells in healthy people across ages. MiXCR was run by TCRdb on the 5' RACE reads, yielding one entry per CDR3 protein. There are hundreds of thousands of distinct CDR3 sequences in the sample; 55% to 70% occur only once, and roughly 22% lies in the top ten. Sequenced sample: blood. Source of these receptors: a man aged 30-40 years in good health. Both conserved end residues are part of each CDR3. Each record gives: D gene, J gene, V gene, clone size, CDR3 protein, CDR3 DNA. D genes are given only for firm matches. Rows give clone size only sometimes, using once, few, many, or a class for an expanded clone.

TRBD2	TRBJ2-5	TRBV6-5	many	CASRPTSGRYQETQYF	TGTGCCAGCAGACCTACTAGCGGGAGGTACCAAGAGACCCAGTACTTC
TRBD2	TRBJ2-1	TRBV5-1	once	CASSSGTSGRNNEQFF	TGCGCCAGCAGCTCCGGGACTAGCGGGAGGAACAATGAGCAGTTCTTC
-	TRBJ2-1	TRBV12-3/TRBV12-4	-	CASSLGGVYNEQFF	TGTGCCAGCAGTTTAGGCGGAGTGTACAATGAGCAGTTCTTC
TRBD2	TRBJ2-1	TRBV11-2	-	CASLAGSDNEQFF	TGTGCCAGCTTAGCGGGTTCTGACAATGAGCAGTTCTTC
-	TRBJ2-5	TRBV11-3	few	CASYGEQGTQYF	TGTGCCAGCTATGGAGAACAGGGGACCCAGTACTTC
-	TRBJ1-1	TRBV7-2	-	CASSRGRVEAFF	TGTGCCAGCAGCCGAGGGAGGGTCGAGGCTTTCTTT
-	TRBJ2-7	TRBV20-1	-	CSADSTYEQYF	TGCAGTGCTGACTCGACCTACGAGCAGTACTTC
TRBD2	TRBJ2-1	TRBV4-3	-	CASSDRLAGGFRFF	TGCGCCAGCAGCGACCGACTAGCGGGAGGTTTTCGGTTCTTC
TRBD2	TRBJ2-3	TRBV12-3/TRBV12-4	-	CASRLAATPNTDTQYF	TGTGCCAGCAGACTAGCGGCCACCCCCAACACAGATACGCAGTATTTT
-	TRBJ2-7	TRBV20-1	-	CSARDVPRGFYEQYF	TGCAGTGCTAGAGATGTGCCTAGAGGGTTCTACGAGCAGTACTTC
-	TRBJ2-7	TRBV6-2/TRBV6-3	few	CASTTRTHLSEQYF	TGTGCCAGCACCACAAGGACACACCTCAGCGAGCAGTACTTC
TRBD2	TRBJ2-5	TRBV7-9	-	CASSLGYSGGARRQETQYF	TGTGCCAGCAGCTTAGGTTATTCGGGGGGGGCGCGTCGCCAAGAGACCCAGTACTTC
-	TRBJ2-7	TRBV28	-	CASTGPSTYEQYF	TGTGCCAGCACCGGGCCCTCTACCTACGAGCAGTACTTC
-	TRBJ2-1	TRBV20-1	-	CSASGRFYNEQFF	TGCAGTGCTAGCGGGAGATTCTACAATGAGCAGTTCTTC
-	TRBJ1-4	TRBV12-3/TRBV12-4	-	CASSQVFNEKLFF	TGTGCCAGCAGCCAGGTGTTTAATGAAAAACTGTTTTTT
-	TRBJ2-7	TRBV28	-	CASSRGTLRNYEQYF	TGTGCCAGCAGTCGCGGTACTCTAAGGAACTACGAGCAGTACTTC
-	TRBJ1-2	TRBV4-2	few	CASSTAGFGGYTF	TGTGCCAGCAGCACAGCAGGTTTTGGAGGCTACACCTTC
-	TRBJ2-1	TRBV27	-	CASKGIWGPDAGMNYNEQFF	TGTGCCAGCAAGGGAATCTGGGGACCAGACGCTGGGATGAACTACAATGAGCAGTTCTTC
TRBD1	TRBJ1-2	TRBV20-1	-	CSATGGGDGYTF	TGCAGTGCTACAGGGGGTGGGGATGGCTACACCTTC
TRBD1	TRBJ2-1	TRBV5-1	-	CASSRTGGSDSHEQFF	TGCGCCAGCAGCAGAACAGGGGGATCAGATTCCCACGAGCAGTTCTTT
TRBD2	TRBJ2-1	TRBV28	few	CASSTPVAGGYNEQFF	TGTGCCAGCAGTACACCAGTAGCGGGAGGCTACAATGAGCAGTTCTTC
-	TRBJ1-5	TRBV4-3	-	CASSRGPEQPQHF	TGCGCCAGCAGCCGGGGGCCCGAGCAGCCCCAGCATTTT
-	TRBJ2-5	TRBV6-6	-	CASTLSPAEGTQYF	TGTGCCAGCACACTTTCCCCGGCCGAAGGGACCCAGTACTTC
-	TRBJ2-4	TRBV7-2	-	CASSLWAGGSYERYF	-
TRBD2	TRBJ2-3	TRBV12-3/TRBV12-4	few	CASSFAGGLTDTQYF	TGTGCCAGCAGTTTTGCGGGGGGACTCACAGATACGCAGTATTTT
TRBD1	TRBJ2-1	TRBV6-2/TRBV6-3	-	CATNPGTADNEQFF	TGTGCCACCAACCCTGGGACAGCTGACAATGAGCAGTTCTTC
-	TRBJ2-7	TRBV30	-	CAWSPLGPLRVTYEQYF	TGTGCCTGGAGTCCTCTGGGTCCTTTACGGGTTACCTACGAGCAGTACTTC
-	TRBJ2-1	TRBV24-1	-	CATSDPYGVYNEQFF	TGTGCCACCAGTGACCCCTATGGGGTTTACAATGAGCAGTTCTTC
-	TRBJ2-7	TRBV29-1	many	CSARGDQAYEQYF	TGCAGCGCGAGGGGGGACCAAGCCTACGAGCAGTACTTC
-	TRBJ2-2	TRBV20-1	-	CSAIHARGPGELFF	TGCAGTGCCATCCATGCCCGGGGGCCCGGGGAGCTGTTTTTT
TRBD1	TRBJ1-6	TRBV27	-	CASSLGTGLGSPPHF	TGTGCCAGCAGTCTGGGGACAGGGCTTGGTTCACCCCCCCACTTT
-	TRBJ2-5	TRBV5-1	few	CASSGGDQKETQYF	TGCGCCAGCAGTGGAGGGGACCAAAAGGAGACCCAGTACTTC
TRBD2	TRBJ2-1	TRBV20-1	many	CSARGTSGSHEQFF	TGCAGTGCTAGGGGGACTAGCGGGAGTCATGAGCAGTTCTTC
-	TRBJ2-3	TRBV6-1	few	CASSDREPDTQYF	TGTGCCAGCAGTGATCGGGAGCCAGATACGCAGTATTTT
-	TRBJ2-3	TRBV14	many	CASSRASSSAANTQYF	TGTGCCAGCAGCCGCGCATCGTCTAGCGCCGCGAATACGCAGTATTTT
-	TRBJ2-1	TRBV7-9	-	CASSLRQDGWQFF	TGTGCCAGCAGCTTACGACAGGACGGGTGGCAGTTCTTC
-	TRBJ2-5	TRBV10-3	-	CAISESAGRGPETQYF	TGTGCCATCAGTGAGTCGGCCGGGAGGGGGCCGGAGACCCAGTACTTC